A single sample is the source of the 25 T cell receptor beta chains below, sequenced in a study of T cell responses to AZD1222 COVID-19 vaccine. Generated by immunoSEQ multiplex PCR, the TCRdb table keeps only in-frame clones and is missing some. This sample yields some 170,000 clones, of which around nine tenths are seen a single time; 2.6% belongs to the top ten. The starting material was peripheral blood, obtained on day 0 of AZD1222 vaccination. The receptors originated from an adult in good health.

The chain links TRBV18 to TRBJ1-1; 9 bases fit TRBD1. Germline V gives CDR1 KGHSH, CDR2 LQKENI. The CDR3 is 18 amino acids. Germline trimming cut 3 bases from V and 1 base from J; bases unmatched to any gene: 12. The CDR3 sequence is CASSPLGQGRGKNTEAFF. As DNA, the CDR3 is TGTGCCAGCTCACCGCTGGGACAGGGAAGGGGCAAGAACACTGAAGCTTTCTTT.

The chain joins TRBV11-3 to TRBJ2-7; 9 nucleotides line up with TRBD1. CDR3 size: 15 residues. Unmatched junction bases numbered 5, after V lost 1 base and J lost 4 bases. In germline, CDR1 is SGHNT, CDR2 YENEEA. Written as DNA, the CDR3 is TGTGCCAGCAGCTTAGGACAGGGGGTCGGGTACGAGCAGTACTTC. It is translated as CASSLGQGVGYEQYF.

The chain uses TRBV27 and TRBJ2-5, with 7 bases lining up with TRBD1. There are 13 residues in the CDR3. CDR1 is MNHEY and CDR2 is SMNVEV in the germline V gene (reference sequence). V dropped 6 bases and J dropped 6; count of bases not matched to a gene: 7. CDR3 nucleotide sequence: TGTGCCAGCAGAGGGCAGGACAGGAAGACCCAGTACTTC. This sequence encodes CASRGQDRKTQYF.

J is TRBJ2-3 and V is TRBV2; no clear D gene. The CDR3 length is 14 residues. Germline V gene sequence: CDR1 SNHLY, CDR2 FYNNEI. V was pared by 7 bases and J by 4 bases, with 15 bases between. The CDR3 here is CASKLGSLPDTQYF. The CDR3 DNA reads TGTGCCAGCAAGTTGGGCAGTCTACCAGATACGCAGTATTTT.

V gene TRBV5-4 combines with J gene TRBJ1-2, with 7 positions matching TRBD1. Germline V gives CDR1 SGHNT, CDR2 YYREEE (reference sequence). With V trimmed by 0 bases and J by 6 bases, 2 bases remained unmatched. The CDR3 spans 13 residues. CDR3 nucleotides: TGTGCCAGCAGCTTGGCCGGGACAGATGGCTACACCTTC. As protein: CASSLAGTDGYTF.

The V call is TRBV10-1, the J call TRBJ2-3; 11 bases align to TRBD2. The length of the CDR3 is 18 residues. The germline V gene has CDR1 WNHNN and CDR2 SYGVQD (reference sequence). J gave up 5 bases and V 4 bases, and 14 bases lay outside the gene matches. The DNA of the CDR3 is TGCGCCAGCAGTGGGACGAGTTTAGCGGGAGGGCCGGTAGATACGCAGTATTTT. Amino acids: CASSGTSLAGGPVDTQYF.

The gene calls are TRBV29-1 and TRBJ2-3; D is undetermined. Germline V CDR1 and CDR2: SQVTM, ANQGSEA. The V gene lost 4 bases and the J gene lost 0 bases, with 8 bases spanning the gap. This CDR3 spans 13 amino acids. CDR3 sequence reads: CSVAVTSTDTQYF. In nucleotides, the CDR3 is TGCAGCGTTGCGGTTACTAGCACAGATACGCAGTATTTT.

This clone was seen once. The chain recombines TRBV5-1 with TRBJ2-2, with a possible D match to TRBD2 (6 bases). V lost 3 bases and J lost 4, with 10 bases in between. The CDR3 runs to 14 residues. Germline V gene data show CDR1 as SGHRS and CDR2 as YFSETQ. The CDR3 protein is CASSWREFTGELFF. The CDR3 DNA reads as TGCGCCAGCAGCTGGCGGGAATTCACCGGGGAGCTGTTTTTT.

This rearrangement joins TRBV3-1 (or the pseudogene TRBV3-2) to TRBJ2-3; no reliable D call. Per the germline V gene, CDR1 is LGHDT and CDR2 is YNNKEL (reference sequence). The CDR3 consists of 17 residues. The V and J ends lost 2 bases and 3 bases respectively, with 18 bases between them. DNA of the CDR3: TGTGCCAGCAGCCAATTAGTGTTGCGAGGTGGGACAGATACGCAGTATTTT. It translates to CASSQLVLRGGTDTQYF.

The chain links TRBV7-9 to TRBJ2-1; tentatively, D is TRBD2 (6 bases). The CDR3 covers 15 residues. V was clipped by 1 base and J by 4 bases, with 11 bases between them. Germline values: CDR1 SEHNR, CDR2 FQNEAQ (reference sequence). The CDR3 DNA follows: TGTGCCAGCAGCTTAGATGGAGGGGTATACAATGAGCAGTTCTTC. Protein: CASSLDGGVYNEQFF.

The chain recombines TRBV9 with TRBJ2-1; D is uncertain. The length of the CDR3 is 17 residues. Germline V lookup: CDR1 SGDLS, CDR2 YYNGEE. With 0 bases removed from V and 5 bases from J, the gap between germline ends came to 18 bases. Written as DNA, the CDR3 is TGTGCCAGCAGCGTAGGGGTTCGGGCTAGTTCTGACAATGAGCAGTTCTTC. The encoded protein is CASSVGVRASSDNEQFF. Using reference TRBV9 and TRBJ2-1 for the parts outside the CDR3, the full variable domain is DSGVTQTPKHLITATGQRVTLRCSPRSGDLSVYWYQQSLDQGLQFLIQYYNGEERAKGNILERFSAQQFPDLHSELNLSSLELGDSALYFCASSVGVRASSDNEQFFGPGTRLTVL.

The chain is built from TRBV3-1 (or the pseudogene TRBV3-2) and TRBJ2-1; D is perhaps TRBD2 (6 bases). Germline assignment: CDR1 LGHDT and CDR2 YNNKEL (reference sequence). CDR3 size: 17 residues. Trimming removed 5 bases from V and 5 bases from J, with 22 bases in between. The CDR3 nucleotides read TGTGCCAGCAGCTCCAAAAGTCCGGGAGTATGGGACAATGAGCAGTTCTTC. Translation gives CASSSKSPGVWDNEQFF.

The V gene is TRBV30, the J gene TRBJ1-1, with D perhaps TRBD1 (5 bases). Trimming cost V 4 bases and J 0 bases, with 9 bases left between them. CDR1 is GTSNPN, CDR2 SVGIG, per germline (reference sequence). This CDR3 is built from 13 residues. As DNA, the CDR3 is TGTGCCTGGACCCCAGGGCTGAACACTGAAGCTTTCTTT. This translates into CAWTPGLNTEAFF.

The V call is TRBV18, the J call TRBJ1-1; 7 bases are a match to TRBD1. Losses at the gene ends were 3 bases for V and 1 base for J; bases not matched to a gene: 8. CDR1 and CDR2 from the germline V gene are KGHSH and LQKENI. The CDR3 length is 16 residues. The CDR3 region is CASSPRDSLRNTEAFF. The CDR3 region has the DNA TGTGCCAGCTCACCCCGGGACAGCCTACGGAACACTGAAGCTTTCTTT.

This clone was counted once. The V and J genes are TRBV2 and TRBJ1-4, with D perhaps matching TRBD1 (5 bases). The V and J ends lost 7 bases and 4 bases respectively, with 13 bases between them. The CDR3 spans 14 residues. Looked up from germline, CDR1 is SNHLY and CDR2 is FYNNEI. The CDR3 DNA reads as TGTGCCAGCACCATGACAGCTGTTAATGAAAAACTGTTTTTT. Translated: CASTMTAVNEKLFF.

The chain carries TRBV19 and TRBJ2-2, with 7 bases that match TRBD1. The CDR3 length is 15 residues. J gave up 1 base and V 5 bases, and 4 bases lay outside the gene matches. Germline lookup yields CDR1 LNHDA and CDR2 SQIVND (reference sequence). CDR3 region: CASSVQGLNTGELFF. CDR3 bases: TGTGCCAGTAGTGTACAGGGGCTGAACACCGGGGAGCTGTTTTTT.

The V and J genes are TRBV6-4 and TRBJ2-1, with D unresolved. This CDR3 contains 13 residues. CDR1 MRHNA and CDR2 SNTAGT come from the germline V gene. The V end lost 4 bases, the J end lost 7 bases, and 11 bases lay between the germline ends. The CDR3 sequence is CASSGWGRNEQFF. In DNA, the CDR3 is TGTGCCAGCAGTGGGTGGGGAAGGAATGAGCAGTTCTTC.

The chain uses TRBV28 and TRBJ1-5; the match to TRBD1 covers 8 bases. Germline trimming cut 2 bases from V and 6 bases from J; bases unmatched to any gene: 3. Germline V gene sequence: CDR1 MDHEN, CDR2 SYDVKM. The CDR3 contains 14 residues. Here the CDR3 reads CASSLGTGGQPQHF. In nucleotides, the CDR3 is TGTGCCAGCAGTTTAGGTACAGGGGGTCAGCCCCAGCATTTT.

The V call is TRBV6-1, the J call TRBJ2-2; TRBD2 matches at 8 bases. CDR1 and CDR2 (germline): MNHNS, SASEGT. V lost 4 bases, J lost 1 base, and 5 bases stayed unmatched. The CDR3 spans 16 residues. Written as DNA, the CDR3 is TGTGCCAGCAGTGGACTACTAGCGGTGAACACCGGGGAGCTGTTTTTT. It translates to CASSGLLAVNTGELFF.

The CDR3, as DNA: TGTGCCAGCAGTTATTTGGGAGGCACGAACACCGGGGAGCTGTTTTTT. Translating it yields CASSYLGGTNTGELFF. The chain combines TRBV6-5 with TRBJ2-2; tentative D call: TRBD2 (6 bases). The CDR3 loop spans 16 amino acids. CDR1 and CDR2 (germline): MNHEY, SVGAGI. The V and J ends lost 3 bases and 0 bases respectively, with 11 bases between them.

This chain joins TRBV24-1 and TRBJ2-7, with 7 bases aligning to TRBD2. The CDR3 runs 14 residues. With 4 bases clipped from V and 2 bases from J, the junction kept 4 bases outside the gene matches. Per germline, CDR1 KGHDR and CDR2 SFDVKD. The CDR3 region has the DNA TGTGCCACCAGTGAGCCGGGACTACCCTACGAGCAGTACTTC. Amino acid sequence: CATSEPGLPYEQYF.

CDR3 DNA: TGTGCCAGCAGCTTAGGATTCAATAGCGGGCCTTACAATGAGCAGTTCTTC. Encoded protein: CASSLGFNSGPYNEQFF. V is TRBV11-3 and J is TRBJ2-1; 7 bases line up with TRBD2. Germline V lookup: CDR1 SGHNT, CDR2 YENEEA. With V trimmed by 1 base and J by 4 bases, 10 bases remained unmatched. The CDR3 consists of 17 residues.

The CDR3 DNA is TGTGCCAGCAGTGAAGGGGGACAGGGGGCATCACCCCTCCACTTT. This encodes CASSEGGQGASPLHF. The genes are TRBV6-1 and TRBJ1-6; 12 nucleotides align to TRBD1. CDR1 and CDR2 from the germline V gene are MNHNS and SASEGT. This CDR3 has 15 amino acids. Trimming removed 1 base from V and 10 bases from J; junction bases left unmatched: 2.

The genes are TRBV11-2 and TRBJ1-2; the D is unclear. V lost 0 bases and J 3 bases, leaving 5 bases between the germline ends. This CDR3 spans 13 amino acids. Germline V CDR1 and CDR2: SGHAT, FQNNGV. This CDR3 reads CASSLDRDYGYTF. CDR3 DNA sequence: TGTGCCAGCAGCTTAGATCGGGACTATGGCTACACCTTC.

This clone has a single count. The rearrangement uses TRBV5-5 and TRBJ2-7, with 9 bases fitting TRBD1. This CDR3 is 14 amino acids long. Unmatched junction bases numbered 7, after V lost 4 bases and J lost 5 bases. CDR1 SGHKS and CDR2 YYEKEE come from the germline V gene (reference sequence). DNA of the CDR3: TGTGCCAGCAGCACACGGACAGGGGCGAACGAGCAGTACTTC. Translating it yields CASSTRTGANEQYF.